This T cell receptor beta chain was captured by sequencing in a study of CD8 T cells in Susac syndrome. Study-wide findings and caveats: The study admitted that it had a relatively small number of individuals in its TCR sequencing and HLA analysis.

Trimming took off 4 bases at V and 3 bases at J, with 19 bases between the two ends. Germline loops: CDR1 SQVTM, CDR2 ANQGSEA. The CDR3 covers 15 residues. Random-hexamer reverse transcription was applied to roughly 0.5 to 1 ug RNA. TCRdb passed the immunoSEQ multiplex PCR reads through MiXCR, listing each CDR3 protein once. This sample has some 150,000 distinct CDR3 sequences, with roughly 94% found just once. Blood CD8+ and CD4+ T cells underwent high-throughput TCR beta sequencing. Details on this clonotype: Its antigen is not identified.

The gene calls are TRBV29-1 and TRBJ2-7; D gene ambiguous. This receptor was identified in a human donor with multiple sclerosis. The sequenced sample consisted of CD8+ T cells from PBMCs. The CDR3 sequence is CSVVLPPLRIYEQYF. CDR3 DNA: TGCAGCGTTGTACTTCCCCCCTTGAGGATCTACGAGCAGTACTTC.